The 4 T cell receptor beta chains given below trace back to one sample, sequenced in a study of cytomegalovirus exposure and HLA in healthy donors (TCRdb year 2017). Library preparation used the immunoSEQ multiplex PCR assay. For the multiplex PCR, a mixture combining 60 forward primers for TCR Vbeta segments and 13 reverse primers for TCR Jbeta segments was used. The source is immuneACCESS, and TCRdb retained only in-frame sequences with V and J called. Part of the clones is not carried over; for the studies checked, unresolved V genes explain less than half of this, and the remainder is unexplained. The table for this sample lists under 250,000 clones; around 83% of them were counted only once. The ten biggest clones cover roughly 10% of the sample. The material sequenced was PBMCs. All receptors derive from a woman aged 50 to 65 in good health and CMV-seropositive.

The J gene is TRBJ2-1, the V gene TRBV12-5; TRBD2 is a possible D gene (6 bases). The V gene's germline CDR1 is LGHNT and CDR2 FRNRAP. The V gene lost 5 bases and the J gene lost 6 bases, with 14 bases spanning the gap. The CDR3 totals 14 residues. This CDR3 is CASGSGLGRNEQFF. The CDR3 region has the DNA TGTGCTAGTGGTAGCGGGTTGGGTCGCAATGAGCAGTTCTTC.

This clone was seen only once. This sequence joins TRBV7-2 and TRBJ1-3; no clear D. CDR1 is SGHTA, CDR2 FQGNSA, per germline. CDR3 length: 15 amino acids. V was clipped by 2 bases and J by 1 base, with 9 bases between them. The chain's CDR3 is CASSLKQSSGNTIYF. In DNA form, the CDR3 reads TGTGCCAGCAGCTTAAAACAGTCATCTGGAAACACCATATATTTT.

This clone was detected once. J is TRBJ1-2 and V is TRBV19; D may be TRBD1 (5 bases). V lost 8 bases and J lost 8, with 15 bases in between. Germline assignment: CDR1 LNHDA and CDR2 SQIVND (reference sequence). CDR3 length: 12 residues. The CDR3, as DNA: TGTGCCAGTGCTACGGGGGTGGAAGGCTACACCTTC. Its protein product is CASATGVEGYTF.

The rearrangement uses TRBV30 and TRBJ1-1; 10 bases align to TRBD1. This CDR3 comprises 14 residues. The germline V gene encodes CDR1 GTSNPN and CDR2 SVGIG (reference sequence). J was trimmed by 5 bases and V by 4 bases; bases with no gene match: 7. CDR3: CAWNLGTGETEAFF. DNA for the CDR3: TGTGCCTGGAATCTCGGGACAGGGGAAACTGAAGCTTTCTTT. Together with reference TRBV30 and TRBJ1-1, the CDR3 gives the full variable domain: SQTIHQWPATLVQPVGSPLSLECTVEGTSNPNLYWYRQAAGRGLQLLFYSVGIGQISSEVPQNLSASRPQDRQFILSSKKLLLSDSGFYLCAWNLGTGETEAFFGQGTRLTVV.